These 26 T cell receptor beta chains originate from one sample sequenced in a study of T cell responses to AZD1222 COVID-19 vaccine. The assay was immunoSEQ multiplex PCR, and TCRdb's table has in-frame clones only and misses some. The sample has around 110,000 clones, roughly 90% seen once. The input for sequencing was peripheral blood, taken on day 0 of AZD1222 vaccination. The receptors here all came from an adult in good health.

The genes are TRBV4-1 and TRBJ2-1; 8 nucleotides align to TRBD2. This CDR3 is built from 16 residues. V shed 0 bases and J 6 bases; nucleotides not matched to a gene: 7. The germline V gene has CDR1 MGHRA and CDR2 YSYEKL. CDR3 amino acids: CASSQEGSGAPNEQFF. Here the CDR3 DNA reads TGCGCCAGCAGCCAAGAAGGTAGCGGGGCCCCCAATGAGCAGTTCTTC.

The V gene is TRBV5-4, the J gene TRBJ2-5, with 12 positions matching TRBD2. This CDR3 is 15 amino acids long. The germline V gene has CDR1 SGHNT and CDR2 YYREEE (reference sequence). Trimming removed 4 bases from V and 5 bases from J; junction bases left unmatched: 6. In DNA form, the CDR3 reads TGTGCCAGCAGCCTGACTAGCGGGAGCTGGGAGACCCAGTACTTC. Protein sequence: CASSLTSGSWETQYF.

The chain combines TRBV7-2 with TRBJ2-4; TRBD1 matches at 7 bases. There are 16 residues in the CDR3. Germline loops: CDR1 SGHTA, CDR2 FQGNSA. The V segment lost 1 base and the J segment 0 bases; nucleotides outside the gene matches: 3. CDR3 residues: CASSLEGGLAKNIQYF. Here the CDR3 DNA reads TGTGCCAGCAGCTTAGAAGGGGGCCTAGCCAAAAACATTCAGTACTTC.

This chain joins TRBV30 and TRBJ1-1; no clear D. Trimming stripped 5 bases from V and 5 bases from J, with 9 bases between. Germline CDR1 GTSNPN, CDR2 SVGIG (reference sequence). This CDR3 has 11 amino acids. The CDR3 DNA reads TGTGCCTGGTCCACAAGGACTGAAGCTTTCTTT. Amino acid sequence: CAWSTRTEAFF.

This clone has just a few counts. The CDR3 sequence: CATSREQWANSPLHF. CDR3 coding DNA: TGTGCCACCAGCAGAGAACAGTGGGCGAATTCACCCCTCCACTTT. J is TRBJ1-6 and V is TRBV15; D is unclear. Germline CDR1 LNHNV, CDR2 YYDKDF (reference sequence). V lost 0 bases and J lost 7, with 10 bases in between. The CDR3 consists of 15 residues.

The chain employs TRBV30 and TRBJ1-6; 8 nucleotides line up with TRBD1. Germline lookup yields CDR1 GTSNPN and CDR2 SVGIG (reference sequence). The CDR3 spans 20 residues. J was trimmed by 7 bases and V by 4 bases; bases with no gene match: 24. CDR3 DNA sequence: TGTGCCTGGATGAACCCACTTCTTTCCCGCACAGGGGGGCGAAATTCACCCCTCCACTTT. This sequence encodes CAWMNPLLSRTGGRNSPLHF.

The V and J genes are TRBV6-2 or TRBV6-3 and TRBJ1-2; D uncertain. The germline V gene has CDR1 MNHEY and CDR2 SVGEGT. Trimming took off 4 bases at V and 7 bases at J, with 16 bases between the two ends. The CDR3 is 14 amino acids. CDR3: CASSSGRESSGYTF. DNA for the CDR3: TGTGCCAGCAGTTCCGGCAGAGAATCTTCTGGCTACACCTTC.

V gene TRBV14 combines with J gene TRBJ1-1; D not resolved. The V gene lost 1 base and the J gene lost 4 bases, with 4 bases spanning the gap. The germline V gene has CDR1 SGHDN and CDR2 FVKESK. This CDR3 region has 12 residues. The CDR3 reads CASSQVSTEAFF. CDR3 nucleotides: TGTGCCAGCAGCCAAGTGTCCACTGAAGCTTTCTTT.

V usage is TRBV7-9 and J usage is TRBJ1-6; no definite D call. The CDR3 totals 13 residues. Germline values: CDR1 SEHNR, CDR2 FQNEAQ (reference sequence). The V and J ends lost 9 bases and 1 base respectively, with 7 bases between them. CDR3 sequence (DNA): TGTGCCAGTGAAGAGTCCTATAATTCACCCCTCCACTTT. Translating gives CASEESYNSPLHF.

This chain uses TRBV18 with TRBJ1-4, with D unclear. Germline CDR1 KGHSH, CDR2 LQKENI. CDR3 length equals 15 residues. V dropped 1 base and J dropped 7 bases, with 13 bases sitting between them. The CDR3 loop is CASSPRASPIEKLFF. DNA for the CDR3: TGTGCCAGCTCACCACGCGCCTCGCCCATTGAAAAACTGTTTTTT. Looking up the rest from reference TRBV18 and TRBJ1-4 gives the full variable domain: NAGVMQNPRHLVRRRGQEARLRCSPMKGHSHVYWYRQLPEEGLKFMVYLQKENIIDESGMPKERFSAEFPKEGPSILRIQQVVRGDSAAYFCASSPRASPIEKLFFGSGTQLSVL.

This clone showed up just once. The rearrangement links TRBV7-3 to TRBJ2-2, with TRBD2 identical over 11 bases. CDR1 and CDR2 (germline): SGHTA, FQGTGA. This CDR3 is built from 18 residues. V was pared by 5 bases and J by 0 bases, with 8 bases of the junction left unmatched. CDR3 sequence reads: CASSPRLAGTSNTGELFF. For the CDR3, the DNA is TGTGCCAGCAGCCCGAGACTAGCGGGAACCTCGAACACCGGGGAGCTGTTTTTT. The variable domain in full, with the rest retrieved from reference TRBV7-3 and TRBJ2-2, is GAGVSQTPSNKVTEKGKYVELRCDPISGHTALYWYRQSLGQGPEFLIYFQGTGAADDSGLPNDRFFAVRPEGSVSTLKIQRTERGDSAVYLCASSPRLAGTSNTGELFFGEGSRLTVL.

The chain carries TRBV18 and TRBJ1-1; no reliable D call. The V gene lost 4 bases and the J gene lost 3 bases, with 18 bases spanning the gap. The CDR3 runs 16 residues. Germline CDR1 and CDR2: KGHSH and LQKENI. CDR3 sequence reads: CASSLVLRQPDTEAFF. For the CDR3, the DNA is TGTGCCAGCTCACTTGTCCTAAGGCAGCCTGACACTGAAGCTTTCTTT. Using reference TRBV18 and TRBJ1-1 for the parts outside the CDR3, the full variable domain is NAGVMQNPRHLVRRRGQEARLRCSPMKGHSHVYWYRQLPEEGLKFMVYLQKENIIDESGMPKERFSAEFPKEGPSILRIQQVVRGDSAAYFCASSLVLRQPDTEAFFGQGTRLTVV.

This clone was seen a handful of times. The chain has TRBV5-1 and TRBJ1-2; TRBD1 matches at 9 bases. The CDR3 contains 12 residues. With V trimmed by 4 bases and J by 8 bases, 3 bases remained unmatched. The V gene's germline CDR1 is SGHRS and CDR2 YFSETQ. The CDR3 region is CASSRDRDGYTF. The CDR3, as DNA: TGCGCCAGCAGCAGGGACAGGGACGGCTACACCTTC.

The chain has TRBV5-1 and TRBJ1-4; D may be TRBD1 (5 bases). This CDR3 comprises 14 residues. Germline CDR1 SGHRS, CDR2 YFSETQ. Trimming removed 4 bases from V and 8 bases from J, with 15 bases in between. The CDR3 is CASSNPGAPEKLFF. CDR3 coding DNA: TGCGCCAGCAGCAACCCCGGGGCACCGGAAAAACTGTTTTTT.

V gene TRBV30 combines with J gene TRBJ1-6; 10 bases align to TRBD1. Losses at the gene ends were 3 bases for V and 7 bases for J; bases not matched to a gene: 6. The CDR3 consists of 15 residues. Germline-derived CDR1 and CDR2 are GTSNPN and SVGIG (reference sequence). The DNA for the CDR3 is TGTGCCTGGAGAAGACAGGGGGCGGGGAATTCACCCCTCCACTTT. Protein sequence: CAWRRQGAGNSPLHF. Using reference TRBV30 and TRBJ1-6 for the parts outside the CDR3, the full variable domain is SQTIHQWPATLVQPVGSPLSLECTVEGTSNPNLYWYRQAAGRGLQLLFYSVGIGQISSEVPQNLSASRPQDRQFILSSKKLLLSDSGFYLCAWRRQGAGNSPLHFGNGTRLTVT.

The CDR3 protein is CAISVSNNSPLHF. As DNA, the CDR3 is TGTGCCATCAGTGTAAGCAATAATTCACCCCTCCACTTT. The chain uses TRBV10-3 and TRBJ1-6; D remains ambiguous. The CDR3 covers 13 residues. Per germline, CDR1 ENHRY and CDR2 SYGVKD. Trimming left V 4 bases short and J 5 bases short, with 6 bases between.

The V gene is TRBV12-3 or TRBV12-4, the J gene TRBJ1-6, with a weak D call TRBD1 (5 bases). The CDR3 length is 13 residues. V lost 4 bases and J 5 bases, leaving 6 bases between the germline ends. Here the CDR3 reads CASSWDDNSPLHF. The CDR3 DNA is TGTGCCAGCAGTTGGGACGATAATTCACCCCTCCACTTT.

This sequence joins TRBV12-1 and TRBJ1-2. TRBV12-1 counts as a pseudogene. The CDR3 has 11 residues. CDR3 DNA sequence: TGTGCCAGCAGCCTGCCCAATGGCTACACCTTC. It encodes CASSLPNGYTF.

This clone was counted only a few times. The V call is TRBV5-1, the J call TRBJ1-1, with D unresolved. CDR3 length equals 15 residues. V was clipped by 0 bases and J by 0 bases, with 9 bases between them. The germline gives CDR1 SGHRS, CDR2 YFSETQ. The CDR3 bases are TGCGCCAGCAGCTTGGAATGGAGTATGAACACTGAAGCTTTCTTT. Protein product: CASSLEWSMNTEAFF.

CDR3 DNA: TGCAGCGTTGAACCTGGACTAGCGGGAGGCGGCGAGCAGTTCTTC. Translation: CSVEPGLAGGGEQFF. V usage is TRBV29-1 and J usage is TRBJ2-1; TRBD2 matches at 14 bases. Germline trimming cut 2 bases from V and 10 bases from J; bases unmatched to any gene: 7. CDR3 length: 15 amino acids. The germline CDR1 and CDR2 sequences are SQVTM and ANQGSEA.

This rearrangement joins TRBV7-8 to TRBJ1-5; 7 bases are a match to TRBD1. V lost 5 bases and J lost 3; bases outside the gene matches: 7. CDR1 is SGHVS, CDR2 FQNEAQ, per germline. This CDR3 has 15 amino acids. CDR3: CASSRGQLPNQPQHF. CDR3 sequence (DNA): TGTGCCAGCAGCCGGGGACAGTTACCCAATCAGCCCCAGCATTTT.

As DNA, the CDR3 is TGTGCCAGCAGCGGCGGGACTAGCGGTTTCAACAATGAGCAGTTCTTC. It codes for CASSGGTSGFNNEQFF. The J gene is TRBJ2-1, the V gene TRBV9; 11 bases fit TRBD2. This CDR3 has 16 amino acids. V trimming: 3 bases; J trimming: 5 bases; junction bases outside the gene matches: 7. Germline V gene sequence: CDR1 SGDLS, CDR2 YYNGEE.

The gene calls are TRBV18 and TRBJ2-1, with D perhaps TRBD1 (5 bases). Germline V gene sequence: CDR1 KGHSH, CDR2 LQKENI. CDR3 length: 14 residues. V lost 1 base to trimming and J lost 6 bases, with 10 bases between them. CDR3: CASSPLSGSNEQFF. The CDR3, as DNA: TGTGCCAGCTCACCACTCTCAGGGTCCAATGAGCAGTTCTTC.

The CDR3 loop reads CSASFLARITDTQYF. CDR3 nucleotides: TGCAGTGCTAGTTTTCTAGCTAGAATCACAGATACGCAGTATTTT. The rearrangement uses TRBV20-1 and TRBJ2-3, with TRBD2 as a possible D gene (5 bases). V was shortened by 3 bases and J by 2 bases, with 15 bases between the two germline ends. CDR3 length: 15 amino acids. Germline V gene data show CDR1 as DFQATT and CDR2 as SNEGSKA (reference sequence).

CDR3 DNA: TGCGCCAGCAGCCAAGAAGCAGCTTTGAACACTGAAGCTTTCTTT. This codes for CASSQEAALNTEAFF. The chain links TRBV4-3 to TRBJ1-1; D uncertain. In germline, CDR1 is LGHNA, CDR2 YSLEER. The length of the CDR3 is 15 residues. V was trimmed by 0 bases and J by 0 bases, leaving 8 bases between them.

This sequence joins TRBV7-2 and TRBJ2-3, with D perhaps TRBD2 (5 bases). The CDR3 spans 15 residues. V was clipped by 5 bases and J by 6 bases, with 18 bases between them. Germline V gives CDR1 SGHTA, CDR2 FQGNSA. DNA for the CDR3: TGTGCCAGCAGCGACCCACGGCCGACGGGGGATACGCAGTATTTT. Its protein product is CASSDPRPTGDTQYF.